This TCR beta chain was documented in a study of cytomegalovirus exposure and HLA in healthy donors. Looking at the study overall: Earlier, 95 million to 140 million unique TCR beta sequences were recovered from 200 million or so T cells by an analysis. Study conclusions and caveats: Reports showed the classifier diagnosing cytomegalovirus status with high specificity and sensitivity. The authors listed 164 TCR beta chains as cytomegalovirus-associated. Later analysis identified a missense DCLRE1C variant that was linked to TCR beta V- and J-gene trimming.

A word on this clone: Its antigen is unknown.

The PCR contained 60 Vbeta and 13 Jbeta primers. The protocol was immunoSEQ multiplex PCR, while the TCRdb copy is restricted to in-frame clones and leaves out a portion. The sample has approximately 130,000 clones, 65% to 80% seen once. V lost 9 bases to trimming and J lost 11 bases; unmatched junction nucleotides: 11. From germline, CDR1 is SNHLY and CDR2 FYNNEI. CDR3 length: 14 residues. The chain joins TRBV2 to TRBJ2-5; 14 bases fit TRBD2. This sequence originates from a woman between 35 and 50 years old in good health and CMV-seronegative. The sequencing sample was made of PBMCs. For the CDR3, the DNA is TGTGCCAGGAGGGGACTAGCGGGGGCATGGGAGCAGTACTTC. It specifies CARRGLAGAWEQYF.